This note documents a single T cell receptor (beta chain) sequence. The antigen is undetermined. The sample is drawn from a study of cytomegalovirus exposure and HLA in healthy donors. V was trimmed by 4 bases and J by 1 base, leaving 11 bases between them. This CDR3 is built from 15 residues. The germline V gene has CDR1 MNHEY and CDR2 SVGAGI. Both 60 Vbeta primers and 13 Jbeta primers went into the PCR. Sequenced by immunoSEQ multiplex PCR; TCRdb stores in-frame clones only, minus some. Of around 130,000 clones listed, over 70% are singletons. Whole-study findings and limits: CMV antigen specificity was confirmed in vitro for a few CMV-associated chains. TCR beta chains numbering more than 150 were designated cytomegalovirus-associated.

The receptor's source is a man younger than 45 in good health and CMV-seronegative. The chain employs TRBV6-5 and TRBJ1-5; D not certain. The sample taken for sequencing was PBMCs. CDR3 sequence: CASSSIPGSNQPQHF. The CDR3 nucleotides are TGTGCCAGCAGTTCCATCCCCGGGAGCAATCAGCCCCAGCATTTT.